What follows describes a single T cell receptor beta chain. Its antigen remains unidentified. Generated by immunoSEQ multiplex PCR, the TCRdb table keeps only in-frame clones and is missing some. Of tens of thousands of clones listed, 70% to 90% are singletons. The sample comes from a study of T cell responses to AZD1222 COVID-19 vaccine. Study conclusions and caveats: The donor group comprised mostly white British people and more females; the analysis possibly underestimated clonal diversity. In all cases, repertoires were sampled only after the peak T cell response.

The specimen comprised peripheral blood, sampled 28 days after the second AZD1222 dose. This receptor was taken from an adult who received the AZD1222 COVID-19 vaccine.

CDR3 nucleotide sequence: TGTGCCCTAGGCTTGGAAGGAAACACCATATATTTT. Translating it yields CALGLEGNTIYF. V is TRBV10-3 and J is TRBJ1-3; D is undetermined. The CDR3 loop spans 12 amino acids. Germline V lookup: CDR1 ENHRY, CDR2 SYGVKD. Trimming took 11 bases from V and 4 from J, leaving 12 bases between them.